This is a list of T cell receptor beta chains from one sample in a study of beta chain features in type 1 diabetes. Libraries were prepared by immunoSEQ multiplex PCR; TCRdb keeps only in-frame clonotypes and omits some of them. In the table there are some 190,000 clones, 6% to 9% of which are singletons. The sample taken for sequencing was central memory CD4+ T cells from blood. The origin of the receptors is a man aged 18 to 29 with type 1 diabetes. The CDR3 runs from the conserved cysteine through the conserved F or W. The D gene is left open where the match is weak. Size values are once, few and many counts, or a class for expanded clones, and some rows have none.

>.|TRBV5-4|.|TRBJ2-3
CASSSRQGTDTQYF
TGTGCCAGCAGCTCTAGGCAGGGAACAGATACGCAGTATTTT
>TRBD1|TRBV15|few|TRBJ2-2
CATGGTGYTGELFF
TGTGCCACCGGAGGGACAGGGTACACCGGGGAGCTGTTTTTT
>.|TRBV7-9|.|TRBJ1-2
CASREPMDWRFYGYTF
TGTGCCAGCAGAGAACCAATGGACTGGCGTTTCTATGGCTACACCTTC
>.|TRBV2|few|TRBJ1-4
CASSPDRPKLFF
TGTGCCAGCAGCCCGGACAGACCCAAACTGTTTTTT
>TRBD2|TRBV25-1|few|TRBJ2-5
CASAATSGGAVETQYF
TGTGCCAGCGCTGCGACTAGCGGGGGGGCAGTAGAGACCCAGTACTTC
>TRBD1|TRBV30|few|TRBJ1-5
CAWRQGADNNQPQHF
TGTGCCTGGAGGCAGGGGGCTGACAACAATCAGCCCCAGCATTTT
>TRBD2|TRBV7-2|few|TRBJ2-3
CASSLVVRSGGSF
TGTGCCAGCAGCTTAGTTGTGCGTAGCGGGGGGAGTTTT
>TRBD1|TRBV7-2|few|TRBJ1-4
CASKVGTANEKLFF
TGTGCCAGCAAGGTGGGGACAGCAAATGAAAAACTGTTTTTT
>TRBD1|TRBV5-4|.|TRBJ2-7
CASHPGTGQGVYEQYF
TGTGCCAGCCATCCGGGGACGGGACAGGGAGTCTACGAGCAGTACTTC
>TRBD1|TRBV19|many|TRBJ2-3
CASSIQGADTQYF
TGTGCCAGTAGTATACAGGGGGCAGATACGCAGTATTTT
>TRBD2|TRBV11-2|few|TRBJ2-7
CASSHVIPRGDSYEQYF
TGTGCCAGCAGCCACGTGATTCCGCGGGGGGACTCCTACGAGCAGTACTTC
>.|TRBV28|.|TRBJ2-4
CASSFEGTKNIQYF
TGTGCCAGCAGTTTTGAGGGAACCAAAAACATTCAGTACTTC
>TRBD2|TRBV5-4|few|TRBJ2-3
CASSMQTSGGTDTQYF
TGTGCCAGCAGCATGCAGACTAGCGGGGGAACAGATACGCAGTATTTT
>TRBD1|TRBV27|few|TRBJ2-1
CASRDRYNEQFF
TGTGCCAGCAGGGACAGGTACAATGAGCAGTTCTTC